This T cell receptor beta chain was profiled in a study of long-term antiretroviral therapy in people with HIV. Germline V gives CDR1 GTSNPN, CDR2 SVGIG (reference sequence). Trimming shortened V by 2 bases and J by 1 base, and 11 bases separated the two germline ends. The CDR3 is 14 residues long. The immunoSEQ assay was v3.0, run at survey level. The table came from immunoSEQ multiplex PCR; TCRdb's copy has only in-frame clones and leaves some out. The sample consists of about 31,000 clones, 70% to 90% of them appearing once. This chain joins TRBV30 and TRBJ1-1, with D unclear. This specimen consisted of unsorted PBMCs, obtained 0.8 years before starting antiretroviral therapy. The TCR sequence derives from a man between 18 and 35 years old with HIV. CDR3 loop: CAWSRGRENTEAFF. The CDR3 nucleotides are TGTGCCTGGAGTCGAGGGAGGGAGAACACTGAAGCTTTCTTT.